Each of the 25 T cell receptor beta chains below was sequenced from the same sample in a study of cytomegalovirus exposure and HLA in healthy donors. PCR involved 60 Vbeta and 13 Jbeta primers. The method was immunoSEQ multiplex PCR; TCRdb's version includes in-frame clones alone and lacks a portion of them. The table shows about 100,000 clones, with around 77% occurring only once. The source material was PBMCs. The receptors come from a male donor in good health and CMV-seronegative.

This clone was seen a handful of times. The chain employs TRBV27 and TRBJ1-1, with a weak D call TRBD1 (6 bases). The length of the CDR3 is 17 residues. The germline gives CDR1 MNHEY, CDR2 SMNVEV (reference sequence). Trimming took 3 bases from V and 1 from J, leaving 18 bases between them. The CDR3 DNA reads TGTGCCAGCAGTTTCAGAGGGGGAAGGATAGCGAACACTGAAGCTTTCTTT. This codes for CASSFRGGRIANTEAFF.

The chain employs TRBV5-6 and TRBJ2-7; 11 bases are a match to TRBD1. CDR1 and CDR2 from the germline V gene are SGHDT and YYEEEE. The CDR3 sequence is 16 residues long. With V trimmed by 4 bases and J by 0 bases, 6 bases remained unmatched. CDR3 nucleotide sequence: TGTGCCAGCAGCCTGGACAGGGGGCTCTCCTCCTACGAGCAGTACTTC. This codes for CASSLDRGLSSYEQYF.

The chain is built from TRBV9 and TRBJ2-1; 10 bases match TRBD2. The ends lost 0 bases at V and 8 bases at J; junction bases unmatched: 8. This CDR3 spans 16 amino acids. The germline gives CDR1 SGDLS, CDR2 YYNGEE. The CDR3 DNA follows: TGTGCCAGCAGCGTAGGGGCTAGCGGGAGTTTGGATGAGCAGTTCTTC. This codes for CASSVGASGSLDEQFF.

CDR3 in DNA: TGTGCCAGCAGCCCCGCTGGGGCCCCTTACAATGAGCAGTTCTTC. This gives the protein CASSPAGAPYNEQFF. The chain is built from TRBV5-4 and TRBJ2-1, with D possibly being TRBD1 (5 bases). The CDR3 contains 15 residues. From germline, CDR1 is SGHNT and CDR2 YYREEE (reference sequence). The V end lost 4 bases, the J end lost 4 bases, and 15 bases lay between the germline ends.

The genes are TRBV4-1 and TRBJ2-2; no clear D gene. V was clipped by 1 base and J by 5 bases, with 8 bases between them. Looked up from germline, CDR1 is MGHRA and CDR2 is YSYEKL. There are 14 residues in the CDR3. The CDR3 DNA is TGCGCCAGCAGCCAAGTTGTAGTAACCGGGGAGCTGTTTTTT. Encoded protein: CASSQVVVTGELFF.

V usage is TRBV28 and J usage is TRBJ2-1, with D possibly being TRBD1 (5 bases). Trimming left V 6 bases short and J 3 bases short, with 6 bases between. The CDR3 consists of 12 residues. CDR1 and CDR2 (germline): MDHEN, SYDVKM. The CDR3 sequence is CASSRVYNEQFF. The CDR3 DNA is TGTGCCAGCAGCAGGGTCTACAATGAGCAGTTCTTC.

The V and J genes are TRBV25-1 and TRBJ2-7; tentatively, D is TRBD1 (5 bases). From germline, CDR1 is MGHDK and CDR2 SYGVNS. This CDR3 spans 12 amino acids. Trimming pared 6 bases from V and 6 bases from J, leaving 12 bases between. Here the CDR3 reads CASSPQGAEQYF. CDR3 DNA sequence: TGTGCCAGCAGCCCCCAGGGCGCCGAGCAGTACTTC.

This clone was counted only a few times. The gene calls are TRBV5-4 and TRBJ2-5, with no clear D. The end of the DNA is better explained by TRBJ2-7, so the J call may be wrong. Germline CDR1 is SGHNT and CDR2 is YYREEE (reference sequence). The CDR3 has 16 residues. CDR3 coding DNA: TGTGCCAGCAGCTTGGGACACCCGGATACCTCCTACGAGCAGTACTTC. Protein sequence: CASSLGHPDTSYEQYF.

The rearrangement links TRBV19 to TRBJ1-5; 9 bases match TRBD1. Trimming cost V 6 bases and J 6 bases; bases outside gene matches: 9. This CDR3 is built from 15 residues. Germline CDR1 reads LNHDA; CDR2 reads SQIVND (reference sequence). The CDR3, as DNA: TGTGCCAGTAGCCCCACAGGGGGCTGGGTTCAGCCCCAGCATTTT. Protein: CASSPTGGWVQPQHF. Variable domain in full (rest from reference TRBV19 and TRBJ1-5): DGGITQSPKYLFRKEGQNVTLSCEQNLNHDAMYWYRQDPGQGLRLIYYSQIVNDFQKGDIAEGYSVSREKKESFPLTVTSAQKNPTAFYLCASSPTGGWVQPQHFGDGTRLSIL.

The chain has TRBV27 and TRBJ2-5; 8 nucleotides line up with TRBD1. The J segment lost 4 bases and the V segment lost 2 bases, leaving 9 bases of the junction unmatched. Germline V gives CDR1 MNHEY, CDR2 SMNVEV (reference sequence). The CDR3 has 16 amino acids. In DNA, the CDR3 is TGTGCCAGCAGTTTACAGGGGGCGGTCAGAGGAGAGACCCAGTACTTC. Encoded protein: CASSLQGAVRGETQYF.

V gene TRBV15 combines with J gene TRBJ1-1; D not certain. The CDR3 is made up of 13 amino acids. The V end was cut by 4 bases, the J end by 4 bases, with 10 bases between. Germline V CDR1 and CDR2: LNHNV, YYDKDF (reference sequence). The CDR3 region is CATSTGGGTEAFF. CDR3 coding DNA: TGTGCCACCAGCACCGGCGGAGGCACTGAAGCTTTCTTT.

The rearrangement links TRBV11-2 to TRBJ2-7; no clear D gene. This CDR3 is 19 amino acids long. V was clipped by 1 base and J by 3 bases, with 25 bases between them. Germline V lookup: CDR1 SGHAT, CDR2 FQNNGV. The CDR3 sequence: CASSLVESPYRVPHYEQYF. CDR3 bases: TGTGCCAGCAGCTTAGTCGAGTCTCCGTACCGGGTTCCCCACTACGAGCAGTACTTC.

This chain links TRBV5-6 with TRBJ2-5; 7 positions agree with TRBD1. The end of the DNA aligns better with TRBJ2-7, so the J call may be wrong. The CDR3 spans 13 residues. Germline V lookup: CDR1 SGHDT, CDR2 YYEEEE. This CDR3 reads CASSTTGNYEQYF. CDR3 nucleotide sequence: TGTGCCAGCAGCACGACAGGGAACTACGAGCAGTACTTC.

This chain links TRBV25-1 with TRBJ2-6; D remains unclear. This CDR3 comprises 14 residues. Germline CDR1 and CDR2: MGHDK and SYGVNS. Trimming stripped 7 bases from V and 0 bases from J, with 7 bases between. CDR3 region: CASTLGSGANVLTF. In nucleotides, the CDR3 is TGTGCCAGCACCCTAGGCTCTGGGGCCAACGTCCTGACTTTC.

V and J are TRBV27 and TRBJ1-5; D is undetermined. Germline assignment: CDR1 MNHEY and CDR2 SMNVEV (reference sequence). The germline V and J ends were trimmed by 5 bases and 0 bases, with 11 bases remaining between them. The length of the CDR3 is 15 residues. In DNA form, the CDR3 reads TGTGCCAGCAGTCCTATAAAGTCTAGCAATCAGCCCCAGCATTTT. It translates to CASSPIKSSNQPQHF.

This clone was detected once. The chain links TRBV18 to TRBJ1-2; 8 bases are shared with TRBD1. This CDR3 has 16 amino acids. Germline CDR1 is KGHSH and CDR2 is LQKENI. V was clipped by 3 bases and J by 1 base; unmatched bases: 7. The DNA for the CDR3 is TGTGCCAGCTCACCCGTAGGGACAGGAGATAACTATGGCTACACCTTC. It yields the protein CASSPVGTGDNYGYTF.

The chain carries TRBV10-1 and TRBJ1-1; 9 positions match TRBD1. From germline, CDR1 is WNHNN and CDR2 SYGVQD (reference sequence). V gave up 2 bases and J gave up 1 base; unmatched junction bases: 2. This CDR3 has 15 amino acids. This chain's CDR3 is CASSEGQGRNTEAFF. CDR3 coding DNA: TGCGCCAGCAGTGAGGGACAGGGGAGGAACACTGAAGCTTTCTTT.

The V and J genes are TRBV6-4 and TRBJ2-2; possibly TRBD1 for D (5 bases). The CDR3 has 15 amino acids. Trimming removed 3 bases at V and 6 bases at J, with 14 bases between. Germline CDR1 reads MRHNA; CDR2 reads SNTAGT. CDR3 coding DNA: TGTGCCAGCAGTGAGAAAGGGGTAGATTCCGGGGAGCTGTTTTTT. It specifies CASSEKGVDSGELFF.

The V and J genes are TRBV25-1 and TRBJ1-5; D remains ambiguous. The CDR3 extends over 15 amino acids. Trimming removed 5 bases at V and 2 bases at J, with 13 bases between. Germline CDR1 and CDR2: MGHDK and SYGVNS. This CDR3 reads CASSPRGERNQPQHF. The CDR3 region has the DNA TGTGCCAGCAGTCCCCGCGGGGAACGCAATCAGCCCCAGCATTTT.

The chain employs TRBV4-1 and TRBJ2-7; 8 bases agree with TRBD1. The CDR3 extends over 16 amino acids. Germline CDR1 is MGHRA and CDR2 is YSYEKL. V dropped 4 bases and J dropped 2; count of bases not matched to a gene: 10. Written as DNA, the CDR3 is TGCGCCAGCAGCCTATCACCAGGGGGCTACACCTACGAGCAGTACTTC. The encoded protein is CASSLSPGGYTYEQYF.

This clone was counted a few times. The rearrangement uses TRBV9 and TRBJ2-7, with TRBD1 as a possible D gene (5 bases). Looked up from germline, CDR1 is SGDLS and CDR2 is YYNGEE. V lost 2 bases, J lost 5 bases, and 8 bases lay in between. CDR3 length: 12 residues. In DNA, the CDR3 is TGTGCCAGCAGCGTTGACAGCAACGAGCAGTACTTC. Its protein product is CASSVDSNEQYF.

The V call is TRBV27, the J call TRBJ2-7; 11 bases fit TRBD2. CDR1 is MNHEY, CDR2 SMNVEV, per germline (reference sequence). This CDR3 spans 17 amino acids. J lost 4 bases, V lost 6 bases, and 14 bases had no gene match. The CDR3 sequence is CASSPTTTSGSLYEQYF. The DNA of the CDR3 is TGTGCCAGCAGCCCCACTACTACTAGCGGGAGTCTTTACGAGCAGTACTTC.

This sequence joins TRBV2 and TRBJ1-5, with D perhaps matching TRBD1 (5 bases). The V and J ends lost 6 bases and 0 bases respectively, with 12 bases between them. Germline V gene data show CDR1 as SNHLY and CDR2 as FYNNEI. This CDR3 has 15 residues. CDR3 sequence: CASSLRGVSNQPQHF. The CDR3 nucleotides are TGTGCCAGCAGCCTCCGGGGGGTTAGCAATCAGCCCCAGCATTTT.

The V and J genes are TRBV5-1 and TRBJ2-2; 7 bases are a match to TRBD2. Trimming cost V 3 bases and J 1 base; bases outside gene matches: 3. CDR1 SGHRS and CDR2 YFSETQ come from the germline V gene. This CDR3 spans 15 amino acids. CDR3 in amino acids: CASSSGLVNTGELFF. The CDR3 nucleotides read TGCGCCAGCAGCTCCGGACTAGTGAACACCGGGGAGCTGTTTTTT.

The rearrangement joins TRBV29-1 to TRBJ2-7; 11 positions match TRBD2. V trimming: 0 bases; J trimming: 7 bases; junction bases outside the gene matches: 20. Germline V gene data show CDR1 as SQVTM and CDR2 as ANQGSEA. The CDR3 runs to 19 residues. The CDR3 bases are TGCAGCGTTGAAGATTCTGGAGTAGCGGGAGGGCCCCAACCGGGGGAGCAGTACTTC. Its protein product is CSVEDSGVAGGPQPGEQYF.